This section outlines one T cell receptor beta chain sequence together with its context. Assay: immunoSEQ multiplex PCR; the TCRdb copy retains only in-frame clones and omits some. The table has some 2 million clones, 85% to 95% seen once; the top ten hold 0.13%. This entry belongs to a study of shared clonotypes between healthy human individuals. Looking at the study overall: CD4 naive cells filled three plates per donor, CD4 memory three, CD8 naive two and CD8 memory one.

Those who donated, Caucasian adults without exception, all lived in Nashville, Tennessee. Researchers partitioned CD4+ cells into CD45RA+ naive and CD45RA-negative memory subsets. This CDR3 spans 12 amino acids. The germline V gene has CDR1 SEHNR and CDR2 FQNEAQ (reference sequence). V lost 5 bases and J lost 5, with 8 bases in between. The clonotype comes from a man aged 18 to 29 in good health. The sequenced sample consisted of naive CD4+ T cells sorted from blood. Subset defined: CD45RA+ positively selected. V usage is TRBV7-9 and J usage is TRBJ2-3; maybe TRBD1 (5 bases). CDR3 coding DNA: TGTGCCAGCAGCCAAACAGGAGATACGCAGTATTTT. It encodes CASSQTGDTQYF.